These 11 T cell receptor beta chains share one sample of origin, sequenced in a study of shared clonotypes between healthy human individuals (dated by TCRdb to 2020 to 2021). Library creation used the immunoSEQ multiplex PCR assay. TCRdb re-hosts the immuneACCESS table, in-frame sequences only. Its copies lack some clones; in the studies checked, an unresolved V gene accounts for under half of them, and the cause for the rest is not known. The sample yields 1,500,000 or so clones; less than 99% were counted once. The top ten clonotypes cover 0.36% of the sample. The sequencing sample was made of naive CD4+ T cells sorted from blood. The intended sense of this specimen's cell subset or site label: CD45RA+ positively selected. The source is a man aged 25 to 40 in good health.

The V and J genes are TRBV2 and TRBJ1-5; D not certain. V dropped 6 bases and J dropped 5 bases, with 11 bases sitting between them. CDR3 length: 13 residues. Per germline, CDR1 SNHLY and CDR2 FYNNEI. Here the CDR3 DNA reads TGTGCCAGCAGATTTCGTAGGGATCAGCCCCAGCATTTT. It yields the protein CASRFRRDQPQHF.

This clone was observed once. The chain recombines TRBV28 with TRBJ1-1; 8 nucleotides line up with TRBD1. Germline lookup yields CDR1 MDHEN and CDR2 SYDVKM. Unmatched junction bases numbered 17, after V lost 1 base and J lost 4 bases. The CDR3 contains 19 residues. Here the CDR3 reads CASSLSVRGPRTGTTEAFF. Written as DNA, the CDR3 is TGTGCCAGCAGTTTATCGGTCCGTGGGCCACGGACAGGGACCACTGAAGCTTTCTTT.

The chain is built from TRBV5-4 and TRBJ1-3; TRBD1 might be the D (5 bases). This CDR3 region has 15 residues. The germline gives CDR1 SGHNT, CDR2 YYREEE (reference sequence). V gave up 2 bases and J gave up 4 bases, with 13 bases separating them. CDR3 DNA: TGTGCCAGCAGCTTATTTCGGGGGGACGGAAACACCATATATTTT. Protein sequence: CASSLFRGDGNTIYF.

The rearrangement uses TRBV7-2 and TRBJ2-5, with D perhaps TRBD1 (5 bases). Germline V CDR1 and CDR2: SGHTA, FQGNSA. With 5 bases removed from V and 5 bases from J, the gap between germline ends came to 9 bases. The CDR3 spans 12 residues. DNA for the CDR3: TGTGCCAGCAGCCCCAGGGCTGAGACCCAGTACTTC. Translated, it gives CASSPRAETQYF.

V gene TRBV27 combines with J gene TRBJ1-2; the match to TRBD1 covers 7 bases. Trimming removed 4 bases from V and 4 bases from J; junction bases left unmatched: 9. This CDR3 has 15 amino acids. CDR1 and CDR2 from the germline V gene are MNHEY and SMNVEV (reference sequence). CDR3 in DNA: TGTGCCAGCAGTTCTACAGGGGTAGGAGTCTATGGCTACACCTTC. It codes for CASSSTGVGVYGYTF.

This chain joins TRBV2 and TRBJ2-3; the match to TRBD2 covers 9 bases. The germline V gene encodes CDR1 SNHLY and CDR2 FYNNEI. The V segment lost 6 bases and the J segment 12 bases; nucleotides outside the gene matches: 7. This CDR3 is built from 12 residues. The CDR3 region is CASSPTLAGQYF. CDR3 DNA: TGTGCCAGCAGCCCCACACTAGCGGGTCAGTATTTT.

The CDR3 loop reads CASSSYRGTSYEQYF. Here the CDR3 DNA reads TGTGCCAGCAGTAGCTACAGGGGAACCTCCTACGAGCAGTACTTC. The chain is built from TRBV27 and TRBJ2-7, with 7 bases identical to TRBD1. CDR3 length: 15 amino acids. Germline assignment: CDR1 MNHEY and CDR2 SMNVEV (reference sequence). Trimming took 5 bases from V and 0 from J; bases not matched to a gene: 7.

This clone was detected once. The CDR3 region has the DNA TGTGCCAGCAGTGGGAGGGGGGGACCATTTAACTATGGCTACACCTTC. Its protein product is CASSGRGGPFNYGYTF. J is TRBJ1-2 and V is TRBV6-1; D might be TRBD1 (6 bases). Trimming took off 4 bases at V and 1 base at J, with 16 bases between the two ends. CDR1 is MNHNS, CDR2 SASEGT, per germline. The CDR3 consists of 16 residues.

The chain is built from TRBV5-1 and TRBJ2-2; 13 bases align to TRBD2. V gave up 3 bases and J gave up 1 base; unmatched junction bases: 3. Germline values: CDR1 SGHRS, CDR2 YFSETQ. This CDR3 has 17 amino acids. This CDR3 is CASSSGLAGENTGELFF. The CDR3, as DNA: TGCGCCAGCAGCTCCGGACTAGCGGGAGAGAACACCGGGGAGCTGTTTTTT.

In DNA form, the CDR3 reads TGTGCCAGCAGCTTCGGTCAGACTGAAGCTTTCTTT. It is translated as CASSFGQTEAFF. The rearrangement uses TRBV7-9 and TRBJ1-1; D ambiguous. Trimming left V 3 bases short and J 5 bases short, with 7 bases between. The CDR3 sequence is 12 residues long. Germline CDR1 SEHNR, CDR2 FQNEAQ (reference sequence).

Here the CDR3 DNA reads TGCGCCAGCAGCTTGGCCGCTAGCGGGAGTCTCCCAGAGACCCAGTACTTC. This encodes CASSLAASGSLPETQYF. The chain links TRBV5-1 to TRBJ2-5, with TRBD2 identical over 10 bases. Germline V gives CDR1 SGHRS, CDR2 YFSETQ. With V trimmed by 0 bases and J by 4 bases, 9 bases remained unmatched. This CDR3 has 17 amino acids.